This entry features one T cell receptor beta chain sequence. Its target is not known. The V gene's germline CDR1 is MDHEN and CDR2 SYDVKM. There are 13 residues in the CDR3. Trimming removed 6 bases from V and 0 bases from J, with 8 bases in between. Division of CD4+ cells produced a CD45RA+ naive subset and a CD45RA-negative memory subset. TCRdb's copy holds only in-frame clones and misses some; the assay was immunoSEQ multiplex PCR. The sample contains hundreds of thousands of clones, approximately 74% of which appear only once. This entry is derived from a study of shared clonotypes between healthy human individuals. Study at large: Researchers assigned three CD4 naive, three CD4 memory, two CD8 naive and one CD8 memory plate to each donor.

Study-level points and caveats: Sharing across four donors was highest in naive CD4 (around 5%) and lowest in memory CD8 (approximately 0.4%).

The origin of this receptor is a woman in her twenties or thirties in good health. Sequencing used memory CD4+ T cells sorted from blood. Subset: CD45RA-negative fraction. The chain combines TRBV28 with TRBJ1-2; D gene ambiguous. Here the CDR3 reads CASRLLTNYGYTF. The DNA of the CDR3 is TGTGCCAGCAGATTGCTTACTAACTATGGCTACACCTTC.